These 15 T cell receptor beta chains came from one sample sequenced in a study of T cells in localized non-small cell lung cancer. This table comes from immunoSEQ multiplex PCR, and its TCRdb copy is limited to in-frame clones, with some not included. The table shows 50,000 to 70,000 clones, with approximately 80% occurring only once. The sample was PBMCs, taken before any cancer treatment. These receptors all come from a man between 35 and 75 years old with stage II lung adenocarcinoma.

The rearrangement joins TRBV28 to TRBJ1-2; 9 bases are shared with TRBD1. The ends lost 3 bases at V and 8 bases at J; junction bases unmatched: 10. There are 15 residues in the CDR3. Germline values: CDR1 MDHEN, CDR2 SYDVKM. CDR3 nucleotide sequence: TGTGCCAGCAGTTTGCCCGGACAGGGGATAAGGGGCTACACCTTC. Protein sequence: CASSLPGQGIRGYTF.

V gene TRBV10-3 combines with J gene TRBJ2-5; D unresolved. Germline V gives CDR1 ENHRY, CDR2 SYGVKD. Trimming cost V 4 bases and J 5 bases, with 8 bases left between them. The CDR3 sequence is 12 residues long. CDR3 region: CAISGGRETQYF. For the CDR3, the DNA is TGTGCCATCAGTGGGGGTAGGGAGACCCAGTACTTC.

The chain combines TRBV14 with TRBJ1-4; D is unresolved. CDR1 is SGHDN, CDR2 FVKESK, per germline. This CDR3 region has 14 residues. The ends were cut back, 4 bases at V and 0 bases at J, with 6 bases in the middle. This CDR3 reads CASSPLATNEKLFF. For the CDR3, the DNA is TGTGCCAGCAGCCCCCTTGCAACTAATGAAAAACTGTTTTTT.

The chain carries TRBV5-1 and TRBJ1-1; D is unclear. Germline loops: CDR1 SGHRS, CDR2 YFSETQ. Trimming cost V 4 bases and J 4 bases, with 20 bases left between them. The CDR3 consists of 16 residues. CDR3 amino acids: CASSTEPLSSATEAFF. CDR3 in DNA: TGCGCCAGCAGCACGGAGCCGTTGTCAAGTGCCACTGAAGCTTTCTTT.

The genes are TRBV5-1 and TRBJ1-1; TRBD1 aligns across 9 bases. The CDR3 runs to 13 residues. V shed 4 bases, J shed 8 bases, and the junction held 6 bases outside the gene matches. Germline V gives CDR1 SGHRS, CDR2 YFSETQ. CDR3 nucleotides: TGCGCCAGCAGCCCGGGACAGGGCCCCGAAGCTTTCTTT. Encoded protein: CASSPGQGPEAFF.

The CDR3 sequence is CASREGTSGATDTQYF. The DNA for the CDR3 is TGCGCCAGCAGGGAGGGGACTAGCGGGGCCACAGATACGCAGTATTTT. This chain joins TRBV5-1 and TRBJ2-3, with TRBD2 matching 13 bases. The CDR3 consists of 16 residues. Germline CDR1 and CDR2: SGHRS and YFSETQ. The V gene end was trimmed by 5 bases and the J gene end by 2 bases; junction bases not matched to a gene: 5.

This clone was seen a single time. The chain is built from TRBV7-8 and TRBJ1-2, with D maybe TRBD1 (6 bases). The CDR3 has 15 amino acids. CDR1 is SGHVS and CDR2 is FQNEAQ in the germline V gene. V lost 4 bases, J lost 6 bases, and 18 bases lay in between. Here the CDR3 reads CASSSPYREKDGYTF. The CDR3 region has the DNA TGTGCCAGCAGCTCCCCTTACAGGGAAAAGGATGGCTACACCTTC. The full variable domain, its missing parts supplied by reference TRBV7-8 and TRBJ1-2, is GAGVSQSPRYKVAKRGQDVALRCDPISGHVSLFWYQQALGQGPEFLTYFQNEAQLDKSGLPSDRFFAERPEGSVSTLKIQRTQQEDSAVYLCASSSPYREKDGYTFGSGTRLTVV.

The rearrangement joins TRBV9 to TRBJ2-7, with D perhaps given as TRBD1 or TRBD2 (5 bases each). Germline CDR1 reads SGDLS; CDR2 reads YYNGEE. V was cut by 3 bases and J by 6 bases, with 13 bases left in between. This CDR3 has 13 residues. The CDR3 DNA sequence: TGTGCCAGCAGCGACGCCCAGGGACGCGAGCAGTACTTC. It yields the protein CASSDAQGREQYF.

This clone appeared a single time. The V call is TRBV19, the J call TRBJ2-1; 8 nucleotides match TRBD1. The V and J ends lost 3 bases and 7 bases, in that order; junction bases with no gene match: 5. In germline, CDR1 is LNHDA, CDR2 SQIVND (reference sequence). The CDR3 extends over 14 amino acids. This CDR3 is CASSIQGAGNEQFF. The CDR3 DNA sequence: TGTGCCAGTAGTATTCAGGGGGCGGGAAATGAGCAGTTCTTC.

The chain recombines TRBV19 with TRBJ2-2; 11 positions match TRBD1. Germline CDR1 reads LNHDA; CDR2 reads SQIVND (reference sequence). The CDR3 has 14 amino acids. Trimming removed 9 bases from V and 4 bases from J; junction bases left unmatched: 4. This CDR3 reads CASRDRGVTGELFF. CDR3 DNA: TGTGCCAGCCGGGACAGGGGGGTCACCGGGGAGCTGTTTTTT.

V usage is TRBV9 and J usage is TRBJ2-7; 9 nucleotides match TRBD2. Germline CDR1 SGDLS, CDR2 YYNGEE. The CDR3 extends over 14 amino acids. V lost 3 bases and J lost 3; bases outside the gene matches: 4. CDR3 DNA: TGTGCCAGCAGCGCCACTAGCGGGTACTACGAGCAGTACTTC. This gives the protein CASSATSGYYEQYF.

V and J are TRBV4-1 and TRBJ2-7, with 8 bases fitting TRBD2. The ends lost 4 bases at V and 2 bases at J; junction bases unmatched: 4. CDR1 and CDR2 (germline): MGHRA, YSYEKL. CDR3 size: 14 residues. The CDR3 region is CASSPLAGAYEQYF. As DNA, the CDR3 is TGCGCCAGCAGCCCTCTAGCGGGTGCCTACGAGCAGTACTTC.

The chain is built from TRBV14 and TRBJ1-1; D call uncertain. This CDR3 region has 14 residues. Germline CDR1 reads SGHDN; CDR2 reads FVKESK. V was cut by 0 bases and J by 2 bases, with 7 bases left in between. CDR3 sequence: CASSQDPRNTEAFF. The CDR3 nucleotides read TGTGCCAGCAGCCAAGATCCCCGCAACACTGAAGCTTTCTTT.

This clone was counted a single time. The chain couples TRBV9 to TRBJ2-1; 12 positions match TRBD2. The germline CDR1 and CDR2 sequences are SGDLS and YYNGEE. V lost 3 bases to trimming and J lost 8 bases; unmatched junction nucleotides: 9. The CDR3 is 16 amino acids. The CDR3 DNA reads as TGTGCCAGCAGCGCGAGACTAGCGGGAGATCTGGATGAGCAGTTCTTC. Its protein is CASSARLAGDLDEQFF.

The chain couples TRBV6-5 to TRBJ1-1; D uncertain. Trimming took off 5 bases at V and 0 bases at J, with 7 bases between the two ends. The CDR3 runs to 13 residues. Germline V gives CDR1 MNHEY, CDR2 SVGAGI. The CDR3 sequence: CASSTLLNTEAFF. CDR3 bases: TGTGCCAGCAGTACTCTATTGAACACTGAAGCTTTCTTT.